The 26 T cell receptor beta chains presented below share a single source sample, sequenced in a study of siplizumab effects on memory and regulatory T cells. Clones were sequenced by immunoSEQ multiplex PCR, and TCRdb holds only the in-frame ones, with some missing. The table shows roughly 100,000 clones, with roughly 93% occurring only once. The sequencing sample was made of CD8+ T cells sorted from blood. These receptors were collected from a human donor in good health.

The chain has TRBV29-1 and TRBJ2-2; 13 nucleotides align to TRBD2. J was trimmed by 2 bases and V by 7 bases; bases with no gene match: 4. The germline CDR1 and CDR2 sequences are SQVTM and ANQGSEA. This CDR3 spans 15 amino acids. The CDR3 DNA reads TGCAGCGCCATGGGACTAGCGGGAAACACCGGGGAGCTGTTTTTT. Encoded protein: CSAMGLAGNTGELFF.

The chain combines TRBV10-3 with TRBJ2-7; the D gene is possibly TRBD1 (5 bases). The CDR3 has 16 amino acids. Germline CDR1 ENHRY, CDR2 SYGVKD. V lost 6 bases to trimming and J lost 0 bases, with 18 bases between them. The CDR3 loop is CAIRAILGPNSYEQYF. The CDR3 bases are TGTGCCATCAGGGCCATTCTGGGGCCCAACTCCTACGAGCAGTACTTC.

This chain links TRBV30 with TRBJ2-7, with D perhaps matching TRBD2 (5 bases). The germline gives CDR1 GTSNPN, CDR2 SVGIG (reference sequence). V lost 5 bases, J lost 2 bases, and 7 bases lay in between. The CDR3 sequence is 11 residues long. The CDR3 loop reads CAWGSTYEQYF. Written as DNA, the CDR3 is TGTGCCTGGGGGAGTACCTACGAGCAGTACTTC.

In DNA, the CDR3 is TGTGCCAGCAGTCCCTTCAACACCGGGGAGCTGTTTTTT. Translated, it gives CASSPFNTGELFF. The rearrangement joins TRBV27 to TRBJ2-2; no reliable D call. The CDR3 is 13 amino acids. Trimming shortened V by 5 bases and J by 2 bases, and 6 bases separated the two germline ends. Germline V gives CDR1 MNHEY, CDR2 SMNVEV (reference sequence).

The chain's CDR3 is CASSALTGYEQFF. CDR3 nucleotide sequence: TGTGCCAGCAGTGCCCTGACGGGGTATGAGCAGTTCTTC. The chain employs TRBV6-1 and TRBJ2-1; weak D call: TRBD2 (5 bases). Trimming cost V 4 bases and J 8 bases, with 12 bases left between them. Germline loops: CDR1 MNHNS, CDR2 SASEGT. This CDR3 is 13 amino acids long.

V usage is TRBV4-3 and J usage is TRBJ2-7, with 7 bases aligning to TRBD2. The V segment lost 0 bases and the J segment 4 bases; nucleotides outside the gene matches: 9. The CDR3 length is 16 residues. Germline loops: CDR1 LGHNA, CDR2 YSLEER. CDR3: CASSQDASGSGYEQYF. CDR3 coding DNA: TGCGCCAGCAGCCAAGACGCTAGCGGATCAGGGTACGAGCAGTACTTC.

This chain links TRBV4-1 with TRBJ2-5; 10 bases fit TRBD1. V gave up 3 bases and J gave up 0 bases; unmatched junction bases: 13. This CDR3 has 19 residues. Germline V lookup: CDR1 MGHRA, CDR2 YSYEKL. The CDR3 spells CASSQMGTGALPYQETQYF. In DNA, the CDR3 is TGCGCCAGCAGCCAGATGGGGACAGGGGCCCTACCGTACCAAGAGACCCAGTACTTC.

The chain combines TRBV25-1 with TRBJ1-1, with no clear D. CDR1 is MGHDK, CDR2 SYGVNS, per germline. This CDR3 has 14 amino acids. V was clipped by 1 base and J by 4 bases, with 10 bases between them. For the CDR3, the DNA is TGTGCCAGCAGTGAATTGGGGAAGGTCACTGAAGCTTTCTTT. This encodes CASSELGKVTEAFF.

This chain links TRBV10-3 with TRBJ1-2, with D possibly being TRBD1 (6 bases). The V gene's germline CDR1 is ENHRY and CDR2 SYGVKD. Trimming took off 9 bases at V and 5 bases at J, with 16 bases between the two ends. CDR3 size: 13 residues. Here the CDR3 DNA reads TGTGCCATAATACAGGGTGAAGGTTATGGCTACACCTTC. This codes for CAIIQGEGYGYTF.

This chain joins TRBV7-9 and TRBJ2-7; D possibly uses TRBD1 or TRBD2 (5 bases each). The V end was cut by 5 bases, the J end by 4 bases, with 18 bases between. In germline, CDR1 is SEHNR, CDR2 FQNEAQ (reference sequence). This CDR3 spans 15 amino acids. The CDR3 loop is CASSLVGRSGYEQYF. The DNA for the CDR3 is TGTGCCAGCAGCCTCGTGGGACGGAGTGGATACGAGCAGTACTTC.

This clone was detected once. V is TRBV2 and J is TRBJ2-5; D possibly corresponds to TRBD2 (5 bases). CDR1 is SNHLY and CDR2 is FYNNEI in the germline V gene. Deletions cut 4 bases from V and 0 bases from J, with 15 bases between. CDR3 size: 16 residues. The CDR3 loop reads CASSVLSGPYQETQYF. CDR3 DNA sequence: TGTGCCAGCAGTGTTCTCAGCGGACCTTACCAAGAGACCCAGTACTTC. The full variable domain, completed using reference TRBV2 and TRBJ2-5, is EPEVTQTPSHQVTQMGQEVILRCVPISNHLYFYWYRQILGQKVEFLVSFYNNEISEKSEIFDDQFSVERPDGSNFTLKIRSTKLEDSAMYFCASSVLSGPYQETQYFGPGTRLLVL.

This rearrangement joins TRBV6-5 to TRBJ1-1; D possibly corresponds to TRBD1 (6 bases). There are 14 residues in the CDR3. Deletions cut 2 bases from V and 2 bases from J, with 9 bases between. Germline V gene data show CDR1 as MNHEY and CDR2 as SVGAGI. The CDR3: CASSYAGVNTEAFF. Here the CDR3 DNA reads TGTGCCAGCAGTTACGCAGGGGTAAACACTGAAGCTTTCTTT.

The chain links TRBV19 to TRBJ2-3; 9 nucleotides match TRBD2. The CDR3 runs to 16 residues. The junction had 11 bases not matched to a gene; V was cut back by 5 bases and J by 5 bases. Germline V gives CDR1 LNHDA, CDR2 SQIVND (reference sequence). The CDR3 sequence: CASSALAGAQGDTQYF. For the CDR3, the DNA is TGTGCCAGTAGTGCCTTAGCGGGGGCCCAAGGAGATACGCAGTATTTT. The variable domain in full, with the rest retrieved from reference TRBV19 and TRBJ2-3, is DGGITQSPKYLFRKEGQNVTLSCEQNLNHDAMYWYRQDPGQGLRLIYYSQIVNDFQKGDIAEGYSVSREKKESFPLTVTSAQKNPTAFYLCASSALAGAQGDTQYFGPGTRLTVL.

This clone was detected only once. The chain has TRBV2 and TRBJ1-5; no definite D call. The CDR3 covers 14 residues. Trimming removed 2 bases at V and 5 bases at J, with 10 bases between. Germline CDR1 reads SNHLY; CDR2 reads FYNNEI. The CDR3 reads CASSELPPDQPQHF. The CDR3 DNA reads as TGTGCCAGCAGTGAATTGCCGCCGGATCAGCCCCAGCATTTT.

This chain links TRBV7-9 with TRBJ2-7, with D maybe TRBD1 (6 bases). Per the germline V gene, CDR1 is SEHNR and CDR2 is FQNEAQ (reference sequence). The CDR3 sequence is 16 residues long. V dropped 5 bases and J dropped 4 bases, with 21 bases sitting between them. CDR3 nucleotide sequence: TGTGCCAGCAGCCCAGCGTCAGGGGAGCATTTGTACGAGCAGTACTTC. It encodes CASSPASGEHLYEQYF.

CDR3 in DNA: TGTGCCAGCAGCGCAACCGGGCCCAGCCCCGAGACCCAGTACTTC. Translated: CASSATGPSPETQYF. The chain carries TRBV7-9 and TRBJ2-5; no reliable D call. The CDR3 length is 15 residues. Trimming cost V 5 bases and J 5 bases, with 18 bases left between them. CDR1 is SEHNR, CDR2 FQNEAQ, per germline (reference sequence).

The chain joins TRBV9 to TRBJ2-5; 7 bases align to TRBD2. Per germline, CDR1 SGDLS and CDR2 YYNGEE. The CDR3 has 15 amino acids. The V segment lost 0 bases and the J segment 2 bases; nucleotides outside the gene matches: 4. DNA of the CDR3: TGTGCCAGCAGCGTAGATGCGGGAGATCAAGAGACCCAGTACTTC. Its protein is CASSVDAGDQETQYF.

This clone has only one observation. V and J are TRBV11-2 and TRBJ2-7; D gene unclear. Trimming pared 5 bases from V and 1 base from J, leaving 12 bases between. This CDR3 comprises 14 residues. CDR1 is SGHAT, CDR2 FQNNGV, per germline. CDR3 DNA sequence: TGTGCCAGCAGCCCCACGACTGAGTCCTACGAGCAGTACTTC. It yields the protein CASSPTTESYEQYF.

V usage is TRBV5-1 and J usage is TRBJ2-1; 7 bases line up with TRBD1. The V segment lost 0 bases and the J segment 1 base; nucleotides outside the gene matches: 4. The V gene's germline CDR1 is SGHRS and CDR2 YFSETQ. The length of the CDR3 is 16 residues. CDR3 in DNA: TGCGCCAGCAGCTTGGAGGGACAGAATTCCTACAATGAGCAGTTCTTC. This sequence encodes CASSLEGQNSYNEQFF.

The chain employs TRBV30 and TRBJ2-3, with TRBD2 matching 8 bases. Per germline, CDR1 GTSNPN and CDR2 SVGIG (reference sequence). The junction had 7 bases not matched to a gene; V was cut back by 0 bases and J by 5 bases. This CDR3 spans 15 amino acids. This chain's CDR3 is CAWSVLGGEGDTQYF. The DNA for the CDR3 is TGTGCCTGGAGTGTACTCGGGGGGGAGGGAGATACGCAGTATTTT. Drawing the rest from reference TRBV30 and TRBJ2-3, the complete variable domain is SQTIHQWPATLVQPVGSPLSLECTVEGTSNPNLYWYRQAAGRGLQLLFYSVGIGQISSEVPQNLSASRPQDRQFILSSKKLLLSDSGFYLCAWSVLGGEGDTQYFGPGTRLTVL.

This clone came up once. V is TRBV7-9 and J is TRBJ1-1; D remains unclear. This CDR3 comprises 15 residues. Germline V lookup: CDR1 SEHNR, CDR2 FQNEAQ (reference sequence). V was trimmed by 5 bases and J by 0 bases, leaving 13 bases between them. The CDR3 coding sequence is TGTGCCAGCAGCCACGATTTGGCACTGAACACTGAAGCTTTCTTT. Encoded protein: CASSHDLALNTEAFF.

The chain has TRBV5-1 and TRBJ2-7; TRBD2 is a possible D gene (5 bases). V lost 3 bases and J 1 base, leaving 8 bases between the germline ends. Germline loops: CDR1 SGHRS, CDR2 YFSETQ. This CDR3 spans 13 amino acids. The CDR3 region is CASSSRESYEQYF. In nucleotides, the CDR3 is TGCGCCAGCAGCTCTAGGGAGTCCTACGAGCAGTACTTC.

The V and J genes are TRBV6-5 and TRBJ2-5; TRBD2 matches at 7 bases. The V and J ends lost 6 bases and 4 bases, in that order; junction bases with no gene match: 5. Germline CDR1 is MNHEY and CDR2 is SVGAGI. The CDR3 has 13 residues. This CDR3 is CASSPLAAETQYF. In DNA, the CDR3 is TGTGCCAGCAGCCCCCTAGCGGCAGAGACCCAGTACTTC.

The CDR3 DNA reads TGTGCCAGCAGTTACTTAGGGACGGTTGACACTGAAGCTTTCTTT. This encodes CASSYLGTVDTEAFF. The chain combines TRBV6-5 with TRBJ1-1; perhaps TRBD1 as D (5 bases). The V end lost 1 base, the J end lost 3 bases, and 12 bases lay between the germline ends. This CDR3 is built from 15 residues. Germline V gene sequence: CDR1 MNHEY, CDR2 SVGAGI.

The rearrangement links TRBV2 to TRBJ2-1; 11 bases match TRBD2. This CDR3 is built from 14 residues. Germline V gives CDR1 SNHLY, CDR2 FYNNEI. The J segment lost 15 bases and the V segment lost 1 base, leaving 8 bases of the junction unmatched. For the CDR3, the DNA is TGTGCCAGCAGTGAAGGACTAGCGGGACCTATTGGGTTCTTC. It encodes CASSEGLAGPIGFF. Filled out from reference TRBV2 and TRBJ2-1, the complete variable domain reads EPEVTQTPSHQVTQMGQEVILRCVPISNHLYFYWYRQILGQKVEFLVSFYNNEISEKSEIFDDQFSVERPDGSNFTLKIRSTKLEDSAMYFCASSEGLAGPIGFFGPGTRLTVL.

V and J are TRBV5-6 and TRBJ2-7; D possibly corresponds to TRBD2 (6 bases). The V and J ends lost 4 bases and 2 bases respectively, with 13 bases between them. There are 14 residues in the CDR3. CDR1 is SGHDT, CDR2 YYEEEE, per germline. The CDR3 here is CASSPGDGAYEQYF. CDR3 DNA sequence: TGTGCCAGCAGCCCGGGGGACGGTGCCTACGAGCAGTACTTC.